The T cell receptor (beta chain) under discussion was sequenced for a study of blood T cells in healthy people across ages. Alongside a J-beta primer mix, a sample-barcoded 5' primer served in a second PCR lasting about 7 to 12 cycles. One entry per CDR3 protein, called by TCRdb with MiXCR from the 5' RACE reads. The repertoire has hundreds of thousands of distinct CDR3 sequences, about a fifth of them found once; the top ten carry approximately 20%. This clonotype has only a few counts. Deletions cut 0 bases from V and 14 bases from J, with 11 bases between. The CDR3 has 13 residues. The germline V gene has CDR1 SGHAT and CDR2 FQNNGV.

This sequence was found in a man between 65 and 79 years old in good health. The sequencing input was blood. The rearrangement links TRBV11-2 to TRBJ2-6; no definite D call. Here the CDR3 reads CASSLDREGLLTF. The CDR3 DNA follows: TGTGCCAGCAGCTTAGATAGGGAAGGCCTCCTGACTTTC.